Listed below are T cell receptor beta chains from one sample, sequenced in a study of intratumoral heterogeneity in liver cancer. Data came from immunoSEQ multiplex PCR; TCRdb stores just in-frame clones and leaves some out. Of approximately 3,600 clones listed, roughly 44% are singletons. Source: tumor tissue, taken before any cancer treatment. Receptor source: a man aged 65 to 79 with hepatocellular carcinoma. CDR3s include the opening cysteine and the closing phenylalanine or tryptophan. A D gene is named only where the DNA matches it firmly. Not all rows give a size; the values are once, few, many and, for expanded clones, a class.

J: TRBJ1-2
size: medium-sized
D: .
V: TRBV3-1/TRBV3-2
CDR3: CASSHLLQDTNYGYTF
DNA: TGTGCCAGCAGCCACCTCTTACAGGATACTAACTATGGCTACACCTTC

J: TRBJ2-1
size: medium-sized
D: TRBD2
V: TRBV2
CDR3: CASSEGRGAYNEQFF
DNA: TGTGCCAGCAGCGAGGGGCGGGGGGCCTACAATGAGCAGTTCTTC

J: TRBJ1-2
size: .
D: .
V: TRBV2
CDR3: CASRRDIQIWNYGYTF
DNA: TGTGCCAGCAGGAGGGACATTCAGATCTGGAACTATGGCTACACCTTC

J: TRBJ2-5
size: .
D: .
V: TRBV2
CDR3: CASSGQGFETQYF
DNA: TGTGCCAGCAGTGGTCAGGGTTTCGAGACCCAGTACTTC

J: TRBJ2-1
size: .
D: .
V: TRBV5-4
CDR3: CASSSGTYYNEQFF
DNA: TGTGCCAGCAGCTCCGGGACATACTACAATGAGCAGTTCTTC

J: TRBJ1-1
size: once
D: .
V: TRBV5-1
CDR3: CASSLERVPNTEAFF
DNA: TGCGCCAGCAGCTTGGAGAGGGTACCGAACACTGAAGCTTTCTTT

J: TRBJ2-4
size: medium-sized
D: .
V: TRBV2
CDR3: CASSGDSQYF
DNA: TGTGCCAGCAGTGGCGACAGCCAGTACTTC

J: TRBJ1-5
size: .
D: .
V: TRBV7-2
CDR3: CASSLVGGINQPQHF
DNA: TGTGCCAGCAGCTTAGTCGGGGGTATCAATCAGCCCCAGCATTTT

J: TRBJ1-1
size: once
D: .
V: TRBV12-5
CDR3: CASGLVLGGPEAFF
DNA: TGTGCTAGTGGTTTGGTACTGGGGGGGCCTGAAGCTTTCTTT

J: TRBJ2-2
size: large
D: TRBD1
V: TRBV4-1
CDR3: CASSPDRGRTGELFF
DNA: TGCGCCAGCAGCCCGGACAGGGGAAGGACCGGGGAGCTGTTTTTT

J: TRBJ1-1
size: medium-sized
D: TRBD1
V: TRBV4-1
CDR3: CASSLRQGKIDTEAFF
DNA: TGCGCCAGCAGCCTTAGACAGGGTAAGATCGACACTGAAGCTTTCTTT

J: TRBJ1-5
size: .
D: .
V: TRBV21-1
CDR3: CASSKGAGANQPQHF
DNA: TGTGCCAGCAGCAAAGGGGCAGGGGCTAATCAGCCCCAGCATTTT

J: TRBJ1-2
size: few
D: .
V: TRBV24-1
CDR3: CATSDHRAVRGYTF
DNA: TGTGCCACCAGTGATCACAGGGCCGTTCGGGGCTACACCTTC

J: TRBJ2-5
size: large
D: .
V: TRBV27
CDR3: CASSEFRGLQETQYF
DNA: TGTGCCAGCAGTGAATTCCGGGGCCTCCAAGAGACCCAGTACTTC

J: TRBJ1-2
size: .
D: .
V: TRBV25-1
CDR3: CASSESWAGYGYTF
DNA: TGTGCCAGCAGTGAATCGTGGGCTGGCTATGGCTACACCTTC

J: TRBJ1-5
size: .
D: .
V: TRBV30
CDR3: CAWSVPGGARSNQPQHF
DNA: TGTGCCTGGAGTGTACCGGGGGGGGCAAGGAGCAATCAGCCCCAGCATTTT

J: TRBJ1-6
size: .
D: TRBD1
V: TRBV5-6
CDR3: CASSGTGGYSPLHF
DNA: TGTGCCAGCAGCGGGACAGGGGGATATTCACCCCTCCACTTT

J: TRBJ1-5
size: hyperexpanded
D: .
V: TRBV6-1
CDR3: CASSEGPNGRNQPQHF
DNA: TGTGCCAGCAGTGAGGGGCCTAATGGTCGCAATCAGCCCCAGCATTTT

J: TRBJ2-1
size: .
D: TRBD2
V: TRBV10-3
CDR3: CAISRGLAGADAYNEQFF
DNA: TGTGCCATCAGCAGGGGGCTAGCGGGGGCCGACGCCTACAATGAGCAGTTCTTC

J: TRBJ1-2
size: .
D: .
V: TRBV12-3/TRBV12-4
CDR3: CASSRSGPRGYTF
DNA: TGTGCCAGCAGTAGATCCGGGCCTCGGGGCTACACCTTC

J: TRBJ2-2
size: .
D: TRBD1
V: TRBV19
CDR3: CASSPRDRVTGELFF
DNA: TGTGCCAGTAGTCCGCGGGACAGGGTCACCGGGGAGCTGTTTTTT

J: TRBJ1-5
size: medium-sized
D: .
V: TRBV5-1
CDR3: CASSFLRYSNQPQHF
DNA: TGCGCCAGCAGCTTCCTCAGATATAGCAATCAGCCCCAGCATTTT

J: TRBJ1-4
size: .
D: .
V: TRBV21-1
CDR3: CASLGEEVNEKLFF
DNA: TGTGCCAGCCTAGGGGAGGAAGTTAATGAAAAACTGTTTTTT

J: TRBJ2-1
size: .
D: TRBD2
V: TRBV20-1
CDR3: CSASKLAGGHNEQFF
DNA: TGCAGTGCTAGTAAACTAGCGGGGGGCCACAATGAGCAGTTCTTC

J: TRBJ2-5
size: few
D: .
V: TRBV1
CDR3: CTSSPHHPGLARENQETQYF
DNA: TGCACCAGCAGCCCCCACCACCCAGGACTAGCACGAGAAAACCAAGAGACCCAGTACTTC

J: TRBJ1-1
size: .
D: .
V: TRBV14
CDR3: CASSQVMALNTEAFF
DNA: TGTGCCAGCAGCCAAGTGATGGCCTTGAACACTGAAGCTTTCTTT

J: TRBJ2-5
size: .
D: TRBD2
V: TRBV28
CDR3: CASSAGTSGVYRETQYF
DNA: TGTGCCAGCAGTGCCGGGACTAGCGGGGTCTACCGGGAGACCCAGTACTTC

J: TRBJ1-1
size: .
D: TRBD1
V: TRBV27
CDR3: CASRRDRAYTEAFF
DNA: TGTGCCAGCAGGCGCGACAGGGCCTACACTGAAGCTTTCTTT

J: TRBJ2-7
size: .
D: TRBD1
V: TRBV6-5
CDR3: CASSPTWTGYEQYF
DNA: TGTGCCAGCAGTCCAACGTGGACAGGCTACGAGCAGTACTTC

J: TRBJ2-7
size: few
D: .
V: TRBV4-1
CDR3: CASSHPGTNYYEQYF
DNA: TGCGCCAGCAGCCATCCCGGGACAAATTACTACGAGCAGTACTTC

J: TRBJ2-5
size: .
D: .
V: TRBV28
CDR3: CASRGGGVETQYF
DNA: TGTGCCAGCAGGGGTGGAGGGGTGGAGACCCAGTACTTC

J: TRBJ2-7
size: large
D: .
V: TRBV25-1
CDR3: CASSDIRSSYEQYF
DNA: TGTGCCAGCAGTGATATCAGGAGCTCCTACGAGCAGTACTTC

J: TRBJ2-5
size: .
D: TRBD2
V: TRBV7-9
CDR3: CASSLERGGLSKTQYF
DNA: TGTGCCAGCAGCTTAGAGCGGGGGGGCCTTTCGAAGACCCAGTACTTC

J: TRBJ2-5
size: .
D: .
V: TRBV6-1
CDR3: CASSDIGGGKTGKHQETQYF
DNA: TGTGCCAGCAGTGATATTGGGGGGGGGAAGACAGGGAAACACCAAGAGACCCAGTACTTC

J: TRBJ2-7
size: medium-sized
D: .
V: TRBV9
CDR3: CASSVDGTYEQYF
DNA: TGTGCCAGCAGCGTAGATGGGACATACGAGCAGTACTTC

J: TRBJ1-5
size: .
D: .
V: TRBV3-1/TRBV3-2
CDR3: CASSLGRVGQPQHF
DNA: TGTGCCAGCAGTCTCGGGAGAGTGGGTCAGCCCCAGCATTTT

J: TRBJ1-2
size: .
D: TRBD1
V: TRBV7-9
CDR3: CASSPGTGTGLYGYTF
DNA: TGTGCCAGCAGCCCGGGGACGGGGACAGGACTCTATGGCTACACCTTC

J: TRBJ1-2
size: .
D: .
V: TRBV7-9
CDR3: CASSINDLDSLIGGYTF
DNA: TGTGCCAGCAGCATAAACGACCTGGACAGCTTGATTGGTGGCTACACCTTC

J: TRBJ1-4
size: medium-sized
D: .
V: TRBV3-1/TRBV3-2
CDR3: CASSQGPGRGGNEKLFF
DNA: TGTGCCAGCAGCCAAGGGCCTGGTAGGGGTGGTAATGAAAAACTGTTTTTT

J: TRBJ2-3
size: .
D: .
V: TRBV9
CDR3: CASSARNQGDTQYF
DNA: TGTGCCAGCAGCGCCCGAAATCAGGGAGATACGCAGTATTTT

J: TRBJ2-2
size: .
D: .
V: TRBV7-9
CDR3: CASSLGGTNTGELFF
DNA: TGTGCCAGCAGCTTGGGGGGTACGAACACCGGGGAGCTGTTTTTT

J: TRBJ1-6
size: .
D: .
V: TRBV5-1
CDR3: CASSLAGADFNSPLHF
DNA: TGCGCCAGCAGCTTGGCTGGGGCAGATTTTAATTCACCCCTCCACTTT

J: TRBJ2-7
size: .
D: .
V: TRBV6-2/TRBV6-3
CDR3: CASSLDSYEQYF
DNA: TGTGCCAGCAGCTTAGACAGCTACGAGCAGTACTTC

J: TRBJ2-2
size: few
D: TRBD2
V: TRBV5-4
CDR3: CASSLKSGGADTGELFF
DNA: TGTGCCAGCAGCTTGAAGTCCGGGGGGGCGGACACCGGGGAGCTGTTTTTT

J: TRBJ2-2
size: medium-sized
D: TRBD2
V: TRBV24-1
CDR3: CATASGGSYTGELFF
DNA: TGTGCCACGGCTAGCGGGGGGTCGTACACCGGGGAGCTGTTTTTT

J: TRBJ1-1
size: .
D: .
V: TRBV27
CDR3: CASGNTEAFF
DNA: TGTGCCAGCGGGAACACTGAAGCTTTCTTT

J: TRBJ2-7
size: .
D: TRBD2
V: TRBV9
CDR3: CASSVGSGGRYEQYF
DNA: TGTGCCAGCAGCGTAGGAAGCGGGGGTCGCTACGAGCAGTACTTC

J: TRBJ1-3
size: .
D: TRBD1
V: TRBV5-6
CDR3: CASSDRGAGNTIYF
DNA: TGTGCCAGCAGCGACAGGGGAGCTGGAAACACCATATATTTT

J: TRBJ2-5
size: once
D: TRBD2
V: TRBV4-1
CDR3: CASSQQAGVLETQYF
DNA: TGCGCCAGCAGCCAGCAAGCGGGGGTGCTGGAGACCCAGTACTTC

J: TRBJ1-1
size: once
D: .
V: TRBV28
CDR3: CASSLSIRGGSEAFF
DNA: TGTGCCAGCAGTTTATCAATTAGGGGGGGTTCTGAAGCTTTCTTT